This T cell receptor (beta chain) is drawn from a study of blood T cell repertoires in COVID-19 (dated by TCRdb to 2018 to 2021). About the full investigation: The collaborator samples originated in the United States, Italy and Spain and spanned the acute and convalescent phases of COVID-19. Samples came from the ongoing ImmuneRACE study (first 160 participants) plus 1,254 subjects from 6 global collaborators. The material from the prospective study consisted of cDNA or gDNA derived from T cells, B-cell-depleted T cells, or PBMCs. Subjects who had been exposed to COVID-19, were actively infected with it, or had recovered from it provided the deeply sampled blood TCRbeta repertoires that made up the dataset. Where available, HLA class I and class II types were taken from metadata supplied by the sample provider and were not determined by assay-based typing. The repertoires were made available in a free public database intended to serve as a resource for research on the immune response to SARS-CoV-2. Sample metadata almost always included a de-identified subject ID, COVID-19 status, age in years and sex.

The immunoSEQ Assay, a bias-controlled multiplex PCR, was used to amplify TCRbeta CDR3 regions from genomic DNA. In the source study's methods: Nucleated cell counts per sample were estimated from amplification of reference gene primers within the assay. To quantify the absolute abundance of each unique TCRbeta CDR3 rearrangement, sequence reads were collapsed and filtered. For each sample, productive Simpson clonality was calculated by taking the square root of Simpson's diversity index across productive rearrangements. TCRdb provides this immuneACCESS table in a form limited to in-frame rearrangements. Some clones are lacking; in checked studies, under half of them reflect an unresolved V gene, and why the rest are absent is not known. The DNA gave D and trimming, while V, J and clone size come from that table. Present in this sample are some 250,000 clones, just over 90% of which were seen just once. Roughly 2% of the sample goes to the ten largest clones.

Participants in the prospective study were enrolled through a virtual design, were aged about 18 to 90 years, and lived in about two dozen United States geographic areas. In the prospective study, cohorts were assigned on the basis of participant-reported clinical history obtained from a screening survey and a study questionnaire. Each participant in the prospective study had whole blood, serum and a nasopharyngeal or oropharyngeal swab collected by mobile phlebotomists. Over a 2-month period, participants in the prospective study had the option of providing additional blood draws and questionnaires. Before DNA extraction, prospective study blood samples were shipped either frozen or at room temperature. Broader findings and caveats from the paper: Clinical and demographic metadata were provided uncurated, with the amount varying by source and participant.

On this clone itself: The antigen it recognizes is unknown. Base qualities are not recorded, but no much larger clone differs from it by a single base.

This clonotype was sampled from a woman aged 40 to 55 with acute COVID-19. Specimen: PBMCs or T cells enriched from blood (not recorded which).

Here the CDR3 is given as CASSLISGTSSETQYF. The sequence in DNA is TGTGCCAGCAGCTTAATTTCCGGGACTAGTAGCGAGACCCAGTACTTC. The V and J genes are TRBV11-2 and TRBJ2-5; TRBD2 agrees with 8 junctional bases. From V the trimming removes 2 bases and from J it removes 5 bases, while the gene matches leave 10 bases of the junction unaccounted for. CDR1 and CDR2 (SGHAT, FQNNGV) derive from the germline V gene. The CDR3 sequence holds 16 residues, the cysteine and phenylalanine included. This entry keeps only the CDR3 DNA: 48 bases, framed from base 1.